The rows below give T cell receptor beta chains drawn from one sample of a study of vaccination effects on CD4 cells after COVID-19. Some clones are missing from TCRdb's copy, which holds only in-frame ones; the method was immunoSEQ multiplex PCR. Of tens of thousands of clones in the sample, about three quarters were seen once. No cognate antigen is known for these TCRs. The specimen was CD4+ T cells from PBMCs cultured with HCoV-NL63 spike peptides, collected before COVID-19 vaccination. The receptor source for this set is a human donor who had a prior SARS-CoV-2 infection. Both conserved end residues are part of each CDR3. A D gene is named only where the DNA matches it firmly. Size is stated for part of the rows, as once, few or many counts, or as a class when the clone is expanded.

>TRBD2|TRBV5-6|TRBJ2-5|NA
CASSLDGSGGLETQYF
TGTGCCAGCAGCTTGGATGGTAGCGGGGGGTTAGAGACCCAGTACTTC
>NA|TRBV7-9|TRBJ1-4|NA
CASSLRQGWGEKLFF
TGTGCCAGCAGCTTACGCCAGGGGTGGGGCGAAAAACTGTTTTTT
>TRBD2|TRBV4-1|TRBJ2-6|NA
CASSQAGTINSGANVLTF
TGCGCCAGCAGCCAAGCCGGGACTATCAACTCTGGGGCCAACGTCCTGACTTTC
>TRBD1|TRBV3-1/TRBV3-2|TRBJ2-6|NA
CASSQDLHRGRSGANVLTF
TGTGCCAGCAGCCAAGATCTGCACAGGGGGAGGTCTGGGGCCAACGTCCTGACTTTC
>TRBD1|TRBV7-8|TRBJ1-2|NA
CASSLGAPGQGDGYTF
TGTGCCAGCAGCTTAGGAGCCCCGGGACAGGGGGATGGCTACACCTTC
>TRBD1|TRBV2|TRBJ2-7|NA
CASCRQGASRYEQYF
TGTGCCAGCTGCCGACAGGGGGCTTCGCGGTACGAGCAGTACTTC
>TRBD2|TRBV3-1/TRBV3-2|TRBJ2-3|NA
CASSQELAGGLTDTQYF
TGTGCCAGCAGCCAAGAACTAGCGGGGGGTCTCACAGATACGCAGTATTTT
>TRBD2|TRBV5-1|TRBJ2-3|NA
CAAKEGGGSTDTQYF
TGCGCCGCCAAGGAAGGCGGGGGGTCCACAGATACGCAGTATTTT
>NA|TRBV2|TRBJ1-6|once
CASSVEQNSPLHF
TGTGCCAGCAGTGTAGAGCAGAATTCACCCCTCCACTTT
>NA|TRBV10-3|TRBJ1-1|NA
CAISEGSGTGTEAFF
TGTGCCATCAGTGAGGGCTCAGGGACGGGCACTGAAGCTTTCTTT
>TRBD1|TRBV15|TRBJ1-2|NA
CATSRVGFRTGGAGYTF
TGTGCCACCAGCAGAGTTGGTTTTAGGACAGGGGGGGCTGGCTACACCTTC
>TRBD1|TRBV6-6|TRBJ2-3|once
CASSLPPTGASTDTQYF
TGTGCCAGCAGTCTTCCCCCGACAGGGGCAAGCACAGATACGCAGTATTTT
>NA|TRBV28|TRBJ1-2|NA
CASSKGHIYGYTF
TGTGCCAGCAGTAAGGGACACATCTATGGCTACACCTTC
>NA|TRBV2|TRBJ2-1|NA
CASTVYNEQFF
TGTGCCAGTACAGTCTACAATGAGCAGTTCTTC
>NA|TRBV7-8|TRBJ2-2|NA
CASSLMTRGSNTGELFF
TGTGCCAGCAGCTTAATGACGCGGGGATCGAACACCGGGGAGCTGTTTTTT
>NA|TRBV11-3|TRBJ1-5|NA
CASSLDGPNQPQHF
TGTGCCAGCAGCTTGGACGGACCGAATCAGCCCCAGCATTTT
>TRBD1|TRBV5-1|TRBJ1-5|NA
CASSLVGGSDQPQHF
TGCGCCAGCAGCTTGGTAGGGGGCAGCGATCAGCCCCAGCATTTT
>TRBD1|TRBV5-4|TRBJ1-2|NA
CASSDPSTGEYGYTF
TGTGCCAGCAGCGATCCTTCGACAGGGGAGTATGGCTACACCTTC
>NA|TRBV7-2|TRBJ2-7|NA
CASSLRASYEQYF
TGTGCCAGCAGCTTAAGGGCTAGCTACGAGCAGTACTTC
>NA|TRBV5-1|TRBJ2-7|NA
CASSLQGVGYEQYF
TGCGCCAGCAGCTTGCAAGGGGTGGGGTACGAGCAGTACTTC
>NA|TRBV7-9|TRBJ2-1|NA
CASSVKGSAGNEQFF
TGTGCCAGCAGCGTAAAGGGATCCGCCGGGAATGAGCAGTTCTTC
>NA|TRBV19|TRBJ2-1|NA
CATGRSFFGEQFF
TGTGCCACAGGGCGTTCCTTTTTCGGTGAGCAGTTCTTC
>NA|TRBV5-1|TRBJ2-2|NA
CASSLGLSNTGELFF
TGCGCCAGCAGCTTGGGACTCAGCAACACCGGGGAGCTGTTTTTT
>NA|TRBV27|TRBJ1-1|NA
CASSHKAPPTEAFF
TGTGCCAGCAGTCACAAGGCCCCCCCGACTGAAGCTTTCTTT
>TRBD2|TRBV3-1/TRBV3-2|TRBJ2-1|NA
CASSHFGTSGRGSYNEQFF
TGTGCCAGCAGCCACTTCGGGACTAGCGGCCGTGGGTCCTACAATGAGCAGTTCTTC
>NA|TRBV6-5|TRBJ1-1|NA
CASSYGDGNTEAFF
TGTGCCAGCAGTTATGGGGATGGGAATACTGAAGCTTTCTTT
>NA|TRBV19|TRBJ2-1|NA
CASSIGLYNEQFF
TGTGCCAGTAGTATAGGCCTCTACAATGAGCAGTTCTTC
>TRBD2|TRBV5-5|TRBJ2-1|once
CASSYRRTSGRSIGEQFF
TGTGCCAGCAGCTACCGCCGGACTAGCGGGAGGAGTATCGGTGAGCAGTTCTTC
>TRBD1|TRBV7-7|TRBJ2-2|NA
CASSPRQGAMGTGELFF
TGTGCTAGCAGCCCCAGACAGGGGGCAATGGGCACCGGGGAGCTGTTTTTT
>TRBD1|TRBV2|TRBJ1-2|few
CANNKDLGQGAPVF
TGTGCCAATAATAAGGATCTGGGACAGGGGGCCCCCGTCTTC
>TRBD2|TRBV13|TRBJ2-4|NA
CASSSAGLAGRSAKNIQYF
TGTGCCAGCAGCTCGGCAGGTCTAGCGGGCCGGTCGGCCAAAAACATTCAGTACTTC
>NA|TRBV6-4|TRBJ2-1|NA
CASRDTLRNEQFF
TGTGCCAGCAGGGACACTCTTAGAAATGAGCAGTTCTTC
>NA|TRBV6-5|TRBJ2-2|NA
CASSLVVDTGELFF
TGTGCCAGCAGTTTGGTAGTAGACACCGGGGAGCTGTTTTTT
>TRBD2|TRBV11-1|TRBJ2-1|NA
CASSLASGTSGRRPEFF
TGTGCCAGCAGCTTAGCTTCGGGGACTAGCGGGCGCCGCCCGGAGTTCTTC
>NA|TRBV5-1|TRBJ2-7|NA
CASSFSGYEQYF
TGCGCCAGCAGCTTCTCAGGGTACGAGCAGTACTTC
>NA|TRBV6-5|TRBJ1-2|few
CASSNTRGSGYTF
TGTGCCAGCAGCAATACACGTGGTAGTGGCTACACCTTC
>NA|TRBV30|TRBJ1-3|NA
CAWSPRQNTIYF
TGTGCCTGGAGTCCACGTCAAAACACCATATATTTT
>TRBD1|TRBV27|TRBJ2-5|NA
CASSSDRGGETQYF
TGTGCCAGCAGTTCAGACAGGGGTGGGGAGACCCAGTACTTC
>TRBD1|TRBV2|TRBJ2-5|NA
CASSVMGQPQETQYF
TGTGCCAGCAGTGTAATGGGACAGCCCCAAGAGACCCAGTACTTC
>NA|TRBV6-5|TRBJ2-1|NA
CASSPGGGRQAQRFF
TGTGCCAGCAGTCCCGGAGGGGGGAGACAGGCCCAACGTTTCTTC
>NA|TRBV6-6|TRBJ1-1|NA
CASSSVDRRGEAFF
TGTGCCAGCAGTTCCGTTGACAGGAGGGGTGAAGCTTTCTTT
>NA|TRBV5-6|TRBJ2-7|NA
CASSLFGTTSYEQYF
TGTGCCAGCAGCTTGTTTGGGACCACCTCCTACGAGCAGTACTTC
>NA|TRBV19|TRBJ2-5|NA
CASSIMLGGPVETQYF
TGTGCCAGTAGTATTATGTTAGGGGGGCCGGTGGAGACCCAGTACTTC
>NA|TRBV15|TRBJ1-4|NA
CATSRDTAWDEKLFF
TGTGCCACCAGCAGAGATACCGCTTGGGATGAAAAACTGTTTTTT
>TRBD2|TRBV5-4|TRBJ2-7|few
CASSLPGGAMYEQYF
TGTGCCAGCAGCTTACCCGGGGGGGCGATGTACGAGCAGTACTTC
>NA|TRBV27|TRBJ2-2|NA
CASKPTGLYTGELFF
TGTGCCAGCAAACCGACGGGACTCTACACCGGGGAGCTGTTTTTT
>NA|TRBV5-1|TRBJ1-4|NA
CASRTGGRTNEKLFF
TGCGCCAGCAGGACGGGCGGACGGACTAATGAAAAACTGTTTTTT
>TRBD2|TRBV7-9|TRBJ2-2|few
CASSQGLADTGELFF
TGTGCCAGCAGCCAGGGACTAGCGGACACCGGGGAGCTGTTTTTT
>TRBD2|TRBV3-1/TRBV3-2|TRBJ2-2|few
CASSPGAGGGANTGELFF
TGTGCCAGCAGCCCAGGCGCCGGCGGGGGGGCGAACACCGGGGAGCTGTTTTTT
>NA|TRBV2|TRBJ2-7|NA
CASGPQLYDEQYF
TGTGCCAGCGGCCCCCAACTATACGACGAGCAGTACTTC
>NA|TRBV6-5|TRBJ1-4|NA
CASSYVPGHSEKLFF
TGTGCCAGCAGTTACGTGCCAGGGCATTCAGAAAAACTGTTTTTT
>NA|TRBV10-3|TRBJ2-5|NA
CAISELGWGEETQYF
TGTGCCATCAGTGAGCTGGGTTGGGGGGAAGAGACCCAGTACTTC
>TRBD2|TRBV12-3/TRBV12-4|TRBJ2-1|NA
CASSRGRSEQFF
TGTGCCAGCAGTCGCGGGAGAAGTGAGCAGTTCTTC
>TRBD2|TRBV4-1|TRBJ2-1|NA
CASKRISAGGGEQFF
TGCGCCAGCAAGAGAATCTCGGCGGGAGGTGGTGAGCAGTTCTTC
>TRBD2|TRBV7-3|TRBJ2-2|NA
CASSNGLAGTGELFF
TGTGCCAGCAGCAATGGACTAGCGGGGACCGGGGAGCTGTTTTTT
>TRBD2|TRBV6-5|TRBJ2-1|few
CASRDSGGAEIF
TGTGCCAGCAGAGATAGCGGGGGGGCTGAAATCTTC
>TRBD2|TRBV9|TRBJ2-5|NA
CASSVGASGFQETQYF
TGTGCCAGCAGCGTAGGGGCTAGCGGGTTCCAAGAGACCCAGTACTTC